This TCR beta chain was retrieved from a study of blood T cell repertoires in COVID-19. Study summary: Donors in the United States, Italy and Spain gave samples during acute or convalescent COVID-19.

This CDR3 is built from 14 residues. V shed 8 bases and J 4 bases; nucleotides not matched to a gene: 10. Germline values: CDR1 SGHDN, CDR2 FVKESK. As processed by the authors: It was from reference gene primer amplification that nucleated cell counts were estimated. The method was immunoSEQ multiplex PCR; TCRdb's version includes in-frame clones alone and lacks a portion of them. The V and J calls and clone size come from that table; D and trimming were worked out from the DNA. Of approximately 300,000 clones in the sample, approximately 90% were seen once. The sequencing sample was made of peripheral blood. The TCR was taken from a man aged 30 to 45 with acute or convalescent COVID-19. The chain has TRBV14 and TRBJ1-2, with 7 nucleotides matching TRBD1. In DNA, the CDR3 is TGTGCCAGCCGGGACAGCGCCTTCCGCTATGGCTACACCTTC. It encodes CASRDSAFRYGYTF.